The rows below give T cell receptor beta chains drawn from one sample of a study of human CD8 memory T cell subsets. TCRdb re-called the 5' RACE reads and gives one entry per CDR3 protein, without DNA. The sample's table shows 9,000 to 15,000 distinct CDR3 sequences. Sequencing was done on a sample of CD8+ T cells from PBMCs. These receptors came from a human donor in good health. The CDR3 runs from the conserved cysteine through the conserved F or W. Only part of the rows carry a size: once, few, many, or a class if the clone is expanded.

CSAPDREAKNIQYF,TRBV20-1,.,TRBJ2-4
CASRAGGSYNEQFF,TRBV27,.,TRBJ2-1
CASRGQVTYEQYF,TRBV12-3/TRBV12-4,.,TRBJ2-7
CASKRLAGFLNEQFF,TRBV2,.,TRBJ2-1
CASSVGADNNEQFF,TRBV9,.,TRBJ2-1
CASSFSSYNEQFF,TRBV11-2,.,TRBJ2-1
CASRSGQGALYEQYF,TRBV7-9,.,TRBJ2-7
CASQTLRGFSDTDTQYF,TRBV28,.,TRBJ2-3
CASSLGGREQYF,TRBV12-3/TRBV12-4,.,TRBJ2-7
CASSFEGWHNEQFF,TRBV7-2,.,TRBJ2-1
CASSTSGTGNGYTF,TRBV7-8,medium-sized,TRBJ1-2
CSARDITANTEAFF,TRBV20-1,.,TRBJ1-1
CAISEASGGAADTQYF,TRBV10-3,.,TRBJ2-3
CASSRGENTGELFF,TRBV4-3,medium-sized,TRBJ2-2
CASSDSGREQFF,TRBV6-4,.,TRBJ2-1
CASSLAIAGPYNEQFF,TRBV5-4,.,TRBJ2-1
CASSQKRQGPSYEQYF,TRBV4-3,.,TRBJ2-7
CASRTSGGAGTQYF,TRBV25-1,.,TRBJ2-3
CASSLEAAGELFF,TRBV7-3,.,TRBJ2-2
CASSQDQEFRNSPLHF,TRBV4-3,.,TRBJ1-6
CASSLTGEQFF,TRBV7-3,.,TRBJ2-1
CASSPSPGGRQETQYF,TRBV11-2,.,TRBJ2-5
CASSLDGAKGGYTF,TRBV12-3/TRBV12-4,.,TRBJ1-2
CASSRSGPVYEQYF,TRBV18,.,TRBJ2-7
CASSSVNWVNTEAFF,TRBV6-5,.,TRBJ1-1
CASRISGTKSSYEQYF,TRBV27,.,TRBJ2-7
CAWDLAGGPNSYYNEQFF,TRBV30,.,TRBJ2-1
CASSLVEAVLRGYTF,TRBV7-2,.,TRBJ1-2
CASEDSYEQYF,TRBV6-2/TRBV6-3,.,TRBJ2-7
CASSLDSGTQYF,TRBV7-8,.,TRBJ2-5
CASSYGQGDGYTF,TRBV6-6,medium-sized,TRBJ1-2
CSVALPGQATYEQYF,TRBV29-1,medium-sized,TRBJ2-7
CSAPWGNTQETQYF,TRBV20-1,.,TRBJ2-5
CASSMVLAGDNEQFF,TRBV19,.,TRBJ2-1
CASRFDSYYTGELFF,TRBV6-2/TRBV6-3,.,TRBJ2-2
CASSQPGGAEAFF,TRBV7-9,.,TRBJ1-1
CASTHQGGGYNEQFF,TRBV6-2/TRBV6-3,.,TRBJ2-1
CASSPSDRTYGYTF,TRBV6-5,.,TRBJ1-2
CASSLGPTAYEQYF,TRBV27,.,TRBJ2-7
CASSLGAANYGYTF,TRBV7-9,.,TRBJ1-2
CASSPGVQETQYF,TRBV4-3,.,TRBJ2-5
CASSHQKSRLAQNRTDTQYF,TRBV4-3,.,TRBJ2-3
CASSDGEGARGYTF,TRBV25-1,medium-sized,TRBJ1-2
CASSQDSPAGTYEQYF,TRBV4-1,.,TRBJ2-7
CASRRLGPPDTQYF,TRBV28,.,TRBJ2-3
CASSPLKYNEQFF,TRBV6-6,.,TRBJ2-1
CASSLAEGATTFYNSPLHF,TRBV11-2,medium-sized,TRBJ1-6
CASSAGGQGTEAFF,TRBV9,.,TRBJ1-1